This T cell receptor beta chain was recorded in a study of blood T cell repertoires in COVID-19. Study as a whole: Samples representing acute and convalescent COVID-19 were sourced from the United States, Italy and Spain. Sources were T cells, B-cell-depleted T cells, or PBMCs; the material itself was cDNA or gDNA.

Original methodology: Amplification of reference gene primers was used by the study to estimate nucleated cell counts. TCRdb keeps only in-frame clones here, not all; method: immunoSEQ multiplex PCR. Clonal size and the V and J genes are those of that table, whereas D and trimming came from the DNA. The sample includes roughly 50,000 clones, roughly 90% of them seen just once. CDR3 size: 16 residues. Germline values: CDR1 LNHNV, CDR2 YYDKDF (reference sequence). After removal of 1 base from V and 2 bases from J, the junction contained 5 bases not matched to a gene. This clone was detected ten times or more.

The origin of this receptor is a human donor in a cohort sampled during active COVID-19. The chain is built from TRBV15 and TRBJ2-3; 8 nucleotides match TRBD2. What was sequenced was peripheral blood. The CDR3 sequence: CATSRGGSGVTDTQYF. The CDR3 bases are TGTGCCACCAGCAGAGGGGGTAGCGGGGTCACAGATACGCAGTATTTT. The whole variable domain, filled in from reference TRBV15 and TRBJ2-3, reads DAMVIQNPRYQVTQFGKPVTLSCSQTLNHNVMYWYQQKSSQAPKLLFHYYDKDFNNEADTPDNFQSRRPNTSFCFLDIRSPGLGDTAMYLCATSRGGSGVTDTQYFGPGTRLTVL.